These 25 T cell receptor beta chains originate from one sample sequenced in a study of blood T cell repertoires in COVID-19. Sequencing used immunoSEQ multiplex PCR; TCRdb keeps in-frame clones, though not all of them. This table holds some 360,000 clones, around 87% found once. Sequencing used peripheral blood. The receptors stem from a woman in her fifties or sixties with COVID-19, enrolled during active disease.

This rearrangement joins TRBV5-5 to TRBJ2-2, with 8 nucleotides matching TRBD1. The junction had 5 bases not matched to a gene; V was cut back by 3 bases and J by 4 bases. Germline V CDR1 and CDR2: SGHKS, YYEKEE (reference sequence). The CDR3 spans 15 residues. The CDR3 sequence: CASSWMTGATGELFF. The CDR3 DNA is TGTGCCAGCAGCTGGATGACAGGGGCCACCGGGGAGCTGTTTTTT.

The rearrangement joins TRBV7-2 to TRBJ2-5, with D maybe TRBD2 (5 bases). Germline-derived CDR1 and CDR2 are SGHTA and FQGNSA. V was cut by 3 bases and J by 5 bases, with 10 bases left in between. CDR3 length equals 13 residues. CDR3 loop: CASSFGRRETQYF. Written as DNA, the CDR3 is TGTGCCAGCAGCTTTGGGAGAAGGGAGACCCAGTACTTC.

The gene calls are TRBV12-2 and TRBJ2-1; TRBD2 reflects the table's D call only, with no check against the DNA. TRBV12-2 is marked as a pseudogene. CDR3 length: 16 amino acids. CDR3 sequence (DNA): TGTGCAAGTCGCCCACCCTCTCCCACTAGCAGAAATGAGCAGTTCTTC. It yields the protein CASRPPSPTSRNEQFF.

The chain recombines TRBV5-1 with TRBJ1-4; D call uncertain. CDR3 length: 14 residues. With 2 bases removed from V and 1 base from J, the gap between germline ends came to 6 bases. CDR1 is SGHRS and CDR2 is YFSETQ in the germline V gene. CDR3 nucleotide sequence: TGCGCCAGCAGCTTCGGAGAAACTAATGAAAAACTGTTTTTT. Translating gives CASSFGETNEKLFF.

The chain couples TRBV12-3 or TRBV12-4 to TRBJ2-2, with D unclear. With 7 bases removed from V and 3 bases from J, the gap between germline ends came to 3 bases. The CDR3 spans 11 residues. CDR3 sequence (DNA): TGTGCCAGCACTGACACCGGGGAGCTGTTTTTT. Amino acids: CASTDTGELFF.

The CDR3 DNA sequence: TGCGCCAGCAGCCGAGAGGGGACAGGGATTTCACCCCTCCACTTT. This gives the protein CASSREGTGISPLHF. The chain links TRBV5-1 to TRBJ1-6; TRBD1 matches at 9 bases. Trimming removed 4 bases from V and 9 bases from J; junction bases left unmatched: 8. The CDR3 extends over 15 amino acids. Germline lookup yields CDR1 SGHRS and CDR2 YFSETQ.

The rearrangement joins TRBV3-1 (or the pseudogene TRBV3-2) to TRBJ1-1, with D unresolved. This CDR3 is built from 16 residues. The ends were cut back, 4 bases at V and 4 bases at J, with 19 bases in the middle. CDR1 LGHDT and CDR2 YNNKEL come from the germline V gene (reference sequence). CDR3 region: CASSPLNPVGGTEAFF. The CDR3 DNA follows: TGTGCCAGCAGCCCACTAAACCCGGTGGGAGGCACTGAAGCTTTCTTT.

This chain links TRBV19 with TRBJ2-2, with a weak D call TRBD1 (5 bases). Germline values: CDR1 LNHDA, CDR2 SQIVND (reference sequence). Trimming shortened V by 8 bases and J by 4 bases, and 26 bases separated the two germline ends. The CDR3 is 18 residues long. Here the CDR3 DNA reads TGTGCCAGTCATCATGGACCAGGGTTGGTTACTTTCACCGGGGAGCTGTTTTTT. Its protein is CASHHGPGLVTFTGELFF.

The chain joins TRBV10-3 to TRBJ2-1; 10 nucleotides align to TRBD1. Germline V gene lookup returns CDR1 ENHRY and CDR2 SYGVKD. CDR3 length: 13 residues. V shed 8 bases, J shed 9 bases, and the junction held 7 bases outside the gene matches. The CDR3 loop reads CAISGTGALEQFF. As DNA, the CDR3 is TGTGCCATCTCCGGGACAGGGGCGCTTGAGCAGTTCTTC.

The genes are TRBV7-3 and TRBJ2-3; D may be TRBD2 (5 bases). Germline CDR1 is SGHTA and CDR2 is FQGTGA. The V end lost 1 base, the J end lost 0 bases, and 5 bases lay between the germline ends. CDR3 length: 14 residues. The CDR3 DNA sequence: TGTGCCAGCAGCTTAAAGCGGAGCACAGATACGCAGTATTTT. Translated: CASSLKRSTDTQYF.

This chain links TRBV12-5 with TRBJ2-1; 8 nucleotides match TRBD2. The V gene end was trimmed by 5 bases and the J gene end by 8 bases; junction bases not matched to a gene: 5. Germline CDR1 is LGHNT and CDR2 is FRNRAP. This CDR3 is 13 amino acids long. As DNA, the CDR3 is TGTGCTAGTGGTCCGGCGGGGGGAGATGAGCAGTTCTTC. Protein sequence: CASGPAGGDEQFF.

The chain uses TRBV18 and TRBJ1-1; no clear D gene. The CDR3 runs to 12 residues. V dropped 2 bases and J dropped 8 bases, with 9 bases sitting between them. Germline V gene data show CDR1 as KGHSH and CDR2 as LQKENI. CDR3: CASSPDRGEAFF. CDR3 nucleotide sequence: TGTGCCAGCTCACCAGATCGAGGAGAAGCTTTCTTT. Looking up the rest from reference TRBV18 and TRBJ1-1 gives the full variable domain: NAGVMQNPRHLVRRRGQEARLRCSPMKGHSHVYWYRQLPEEGLKFMVYLQKENIIDESGMPKERFSAEFPKEGPSILRIQQVVRGDSAAYFCASSPDRGEAFFGQGTRLTVV.

As DNA, the CDR3 is TGTGCCAGCAGCCACCGAGGGAGTCCCGGCGGAGCTTTCTTT. It translates to CASSHRGSPGGAFF. The chain has TRBV3-1 (or the pseudogene TRBV3-2) and TRBJ1-1; D unresolved. Germline V gene data show CDR1 as LGHDT and CDR2 as YNNKEL (reference sequence). The CDR3 is 14 residues long. Trimming pared 3 bases from V and 10 bases from J, leaving 18 bases between.

The rearrangement links TRBV6-1 to TRBJ2-1, with 11 bases aligning to TRBD2. Trimming at V came to 0 bases and at J to 4 bases, leaving 2 bases not matched to a gene. The CDR3 covers 16 residues. Per germline, CDR1 MNHNS and CDR2 SASEGT. The CDR3 region is CASSEAPSGGYNEQFF. The DNA of the CDR3 is TGTGCCAGCAGTGAAGCGCCTAGCGGGGGGTACAATGAGCAGTTCTTC.

The V and J genes are TRBV6-5 and TRBJ1-2; weak D call: TRBD1 (6 bases). CDR3 size: 16 residues. Trimming left V 4 bases short and J 1 base short, with 16 bases between. Per germline, CDR1 MNHEY and CDR2 SVGAGI. The CDR3, as DNA: TGTGCCAGCAGTTCTATGACAGGATCCATTAACTATGGCTACACCTTC. It encodes CASSSMTGSINYGYTF.

This chain uses TRBV6-5 with TRBJ2-7; possible D gene TRBD1, 6 bases. Deletions cut 0 bases from V and 3 bases from J, with 15 bases between. Germline lookup yields CDR1 MNHEY and CDR2 SVGAGI. CDR3 length equals 16 residues. The CDR3: CASSYSMGAGIYEQYF. The CDR3 region has the DNA TGTGCCAGCAGTTACTCGATGGGGGCTGGGATCTACGAGCAGTACTTC.

The rearrangement joins TRBV6-6 to TRBJ2-7; 9 bases are shared with TRBD1. Germline V gives CDR1 MNHNY, CDR2 SVGAGI (reference sequence). Unmatched junction bases numbered 8, after V lost 6 bases and J lost 5 bases. This CDR3 spans 14 amino acids. This CDR3 reads CASRAQGAPNEQYF. The CDR3 coding sequence is TGTGCCAGCAGGGCACAGGGGGCCCCCAACGAGCAGTACTTC.

There are a few counts of this clone. J is TRBJ2-5 and V is TRBV5-6; tentatively, D is TRBD2 (6 bases). This CDR3 spans 14 amino acids. The germline gives CDR1 SGHDT, CDR2 YYEEEE. Trimming stripped 6 bases from V and 5 bases from J, with 17 bases between. The CDR3 DNA follows: TGTGCCAGCAACAAAAGGCGGGACTTGGAGACCCAGTACTTC. It is translated as CASNKRRDLETQYF.

This chain links TRBV29-1 with TRBJ2-1; D possibly corresponds to TRBD2 (6 bases). The germline CDR1 and CDR2 sequences are SQVTM and ANQGSEA. The CDR3 totals 14 residues. The V end was cut by 3 bases, the J end by 9 bases, with 18 bases between. The CDR3 here is CSVEKGGSWFEQFF. CDR3 bases: TGCAGCGTTGAGAAGGGAGGCTCCTGGTTTGAGCAGTTCTTC.

CDR3 in DNA: TGTGCCAGCAGCTTAGACGCGGGGGGGCTGAACACTGAAGCTTTCTTT. The encoded protein is CASSLDAGGLNTEAFF. The chain recombines TRBV7-2 with TRBJ1-1; D may be TRBD1 (6 bases). The CDR3 contains 16 residues. CDR1 SGHTA and CDR2 FQGNSA come from the germline V gene. V shed 1 base and J shed 0 bases, with 12 bases lying between them.

The chain employs TRBV2 and TRBJ1-2; TRBD1 is a possible D gene (5 bases). Between the trimmed V and J ends, which lost 6 bases and 7 bases, there was a span of 15 bases. The CDR3 is made up of 13 amino acids. Germline-derived CDR1 and CDR2 are SNHLY and FYNNEI. This CDR3 is CASSMEGSGGYTF. In DNA form, the CDR3 reads TGTGCCAGCAGCATGGAGGGGTCGGGTGGCTACACCTTC.

The rearrangement links TRBV6-5 to TRBJ2-5; 8 positions agree with TRBD1. The CDR3 extends over 14 amino acids. The V gene's germline CDR1 is MNHEY and CDR2 SVGAGI. V lost 10 bases and J lost 4; bases outside the gene matches: 11. CDR3 in DNA: TGTGCCACCTCACTTGGACAGGGAAGAGAGACCCAGTACTTC. It codes for CATSLGQGRETQYF.

V gene TRBV5-1 combines with J gene TRBJ1-1; D remains unclear. The CDR3 totals 14 residues. The V gene's germline CDR1 is SGHRS and CDR2 YFSETQ. The ends were cut back, 1 base at V and 10 bases at J, with 17 bases in the middle. DNA of the CDR3: TGCGCCAGCAGCTTGTGGGCCGAGTCTGCGGGAGCTTTCTTT. Its protein product is CASSLWAESAGAFF.

The chain is built from TRBV5-1 and TRBJ1-1; 7 nucleotides line up with TRBD1. There are 15 residues in the CDR3. The V segment lost 4 bases and the J segment 6 bases; nucleotides outside the gene matches: 12. In germline, CDR1 is SGHRS, CDR2 YFSETQ. CDR3 region: CASSDTGQLSSEAFF. As DNA, the CDR3 is TGCGCCAGCAGCGACACGGGACAGCTGTCTTCTGAAGCTTTCTTT.

The chain is built from TRBV18 and TRBJ1-5, with TRBD1 matching over 8 bases. Per the germline V gene, CDR1 is KGHSH and CDR2 is LQKENI. The V and J ends lost 2 bases and 2 bases, in that order; junction bases with no gene match: 8. This CDR3 region has 17 residues. The CDR3 DNA sequence: TGTGCCAGCTCACCAGGACAGGGTCATGTAGGCAATCAGCCCCAGCATTTT. Its protein product is CASSPGQGHVGNQPQHF. Variable domain in full (rest from reference TRBV18 and TRBJ1-5): NAGVMQNPRHLVRRRGQEARLRCSPMKGHSHVYWYRQLPEEGLKFMVYLQKENIIDESGMPKERFSAEFPKEGPSILRIQQVVRGDSAAYFCASSPGQGHVGNQPQHFGDGTRLSIL.